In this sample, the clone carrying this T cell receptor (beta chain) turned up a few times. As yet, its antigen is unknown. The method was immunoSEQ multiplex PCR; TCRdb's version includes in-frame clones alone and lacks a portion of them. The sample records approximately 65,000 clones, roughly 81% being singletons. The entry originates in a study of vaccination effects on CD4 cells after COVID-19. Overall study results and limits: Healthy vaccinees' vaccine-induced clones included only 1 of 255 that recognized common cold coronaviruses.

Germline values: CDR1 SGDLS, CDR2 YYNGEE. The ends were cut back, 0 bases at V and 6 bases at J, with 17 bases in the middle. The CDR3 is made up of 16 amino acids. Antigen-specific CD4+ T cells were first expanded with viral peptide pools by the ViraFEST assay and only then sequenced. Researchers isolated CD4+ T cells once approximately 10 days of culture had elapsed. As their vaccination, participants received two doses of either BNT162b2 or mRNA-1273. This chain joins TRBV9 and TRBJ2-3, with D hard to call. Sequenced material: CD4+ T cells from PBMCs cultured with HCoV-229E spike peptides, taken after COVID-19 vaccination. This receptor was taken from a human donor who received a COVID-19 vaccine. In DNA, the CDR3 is TGTGCCAGCAGCGTAGCCGGTGGTCAGGCCCCGGATACGCAGTATTTT. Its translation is CASSVAGGQAPDTQYF.